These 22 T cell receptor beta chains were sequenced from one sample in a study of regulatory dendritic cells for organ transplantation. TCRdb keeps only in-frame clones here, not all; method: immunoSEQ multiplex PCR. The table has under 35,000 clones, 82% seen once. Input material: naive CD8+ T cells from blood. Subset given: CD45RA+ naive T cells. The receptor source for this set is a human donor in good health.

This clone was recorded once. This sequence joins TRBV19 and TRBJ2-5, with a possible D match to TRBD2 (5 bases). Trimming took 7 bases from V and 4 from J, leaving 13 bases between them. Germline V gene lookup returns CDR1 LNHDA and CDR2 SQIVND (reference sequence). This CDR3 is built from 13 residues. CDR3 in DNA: TGTGCCAGTACGGAGTATGAGGGAGAGACCCAGTACTTC. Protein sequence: CASTEYEGETQYF.

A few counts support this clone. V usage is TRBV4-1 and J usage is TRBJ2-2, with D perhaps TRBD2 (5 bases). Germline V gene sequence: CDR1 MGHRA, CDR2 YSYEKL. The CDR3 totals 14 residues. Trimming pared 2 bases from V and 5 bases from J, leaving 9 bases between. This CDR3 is CASSQSRGTGELFF. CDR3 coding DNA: TGCGCCAGCAGCCAATCTAGAGGGACCGGGGAGCTGTTTTTT.

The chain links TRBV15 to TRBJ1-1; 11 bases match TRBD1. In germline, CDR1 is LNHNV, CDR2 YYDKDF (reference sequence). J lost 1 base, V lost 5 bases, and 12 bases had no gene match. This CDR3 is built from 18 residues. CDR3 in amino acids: CATSVYRDRGTRNTEAFF. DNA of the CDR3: TGTGCCACCAGCGTCTACCGGGACAGGGGGACCAGGAACACTGAAGCTTTCTTT.

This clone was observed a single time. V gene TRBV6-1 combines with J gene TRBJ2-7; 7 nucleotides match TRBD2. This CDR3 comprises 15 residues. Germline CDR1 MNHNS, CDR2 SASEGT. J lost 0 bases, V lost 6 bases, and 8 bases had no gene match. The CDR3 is CASSTWAGDSYEQYF. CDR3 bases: TGTGCCAGCAGCACCTGGGCGGGGGACTCCTACGAGCAGTACTTC.

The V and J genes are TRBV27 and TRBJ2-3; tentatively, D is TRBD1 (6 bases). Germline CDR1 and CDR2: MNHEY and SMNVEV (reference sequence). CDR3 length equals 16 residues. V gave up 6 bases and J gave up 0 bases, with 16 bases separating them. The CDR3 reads CASSSEPGQSTDTQYF. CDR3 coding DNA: TGTGCCAGCAGCTCAGAACCGGGACAAAGCACAGATACGCAGTATTTT.

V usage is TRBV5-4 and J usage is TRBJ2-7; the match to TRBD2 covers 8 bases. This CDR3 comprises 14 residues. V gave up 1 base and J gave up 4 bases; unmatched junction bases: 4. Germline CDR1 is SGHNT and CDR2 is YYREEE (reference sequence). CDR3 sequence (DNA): TGTGCCAGCAGCTTGACGGGGGGGCCTTACGAGCAGTACTTC. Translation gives CASSLTGGPYEQYF.

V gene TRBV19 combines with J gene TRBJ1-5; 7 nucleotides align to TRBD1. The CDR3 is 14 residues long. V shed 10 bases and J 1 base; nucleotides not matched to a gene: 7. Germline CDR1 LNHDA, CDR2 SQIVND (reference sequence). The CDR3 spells CATTDRRSNQPQHF. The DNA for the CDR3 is TGTGCCACTACGGACAGGAGGAGCAATCAGCCCCAGCATTTT.

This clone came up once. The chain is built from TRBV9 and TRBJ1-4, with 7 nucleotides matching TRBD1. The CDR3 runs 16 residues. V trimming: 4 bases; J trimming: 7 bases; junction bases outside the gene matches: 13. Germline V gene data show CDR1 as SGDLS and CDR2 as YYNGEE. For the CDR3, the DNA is TGTGCCAGCAGCCCCAGAGTGAGGGGGCAGGGTGAAAAACTGTTTTTT. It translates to CASSPRVRGQGEKLFF.

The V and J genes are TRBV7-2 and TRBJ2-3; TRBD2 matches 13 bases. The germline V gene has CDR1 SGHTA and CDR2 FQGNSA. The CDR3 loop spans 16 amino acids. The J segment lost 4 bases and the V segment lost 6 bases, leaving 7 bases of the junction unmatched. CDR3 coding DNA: TGTGCCAGCAGGGAACTAGCGGGGGGGATTGCAGATACGCAGTATTTT. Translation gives CASRELAGGIADTQYF.

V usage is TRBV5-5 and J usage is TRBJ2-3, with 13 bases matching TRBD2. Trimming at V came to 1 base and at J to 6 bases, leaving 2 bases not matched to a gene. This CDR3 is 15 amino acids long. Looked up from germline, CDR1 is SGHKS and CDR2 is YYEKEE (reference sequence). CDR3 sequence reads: CASSLTSGGADTQYF. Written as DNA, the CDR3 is TGTGCCAGCAGCTTGACTAGCGGGGGGGCTGATACGCAGTATTTT.

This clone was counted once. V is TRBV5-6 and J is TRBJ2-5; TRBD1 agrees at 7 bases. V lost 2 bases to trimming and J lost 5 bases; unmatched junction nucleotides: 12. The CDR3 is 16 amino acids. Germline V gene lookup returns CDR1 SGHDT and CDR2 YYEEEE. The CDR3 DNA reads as TGTGCCAGCAGCTTCTCTCGGACAGGCGAAAAGGAGACCCAGTACTTC. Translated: CASSFSRTGEKETQYF.

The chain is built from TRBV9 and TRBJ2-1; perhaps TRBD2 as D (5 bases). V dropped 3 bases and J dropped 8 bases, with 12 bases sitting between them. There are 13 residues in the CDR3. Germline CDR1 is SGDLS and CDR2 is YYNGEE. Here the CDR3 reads CASSAPGMDEQFF. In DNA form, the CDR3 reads TGTGCCAGCAGCGCTCCCGGGATGGATGAGCAGTTCTTC.

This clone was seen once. This CDR3 is CAILPPGQQAPWLGYTF. The DNA of the CDR3 is TGTGCCATCTTGCCTCCGGGACAGCAGGCACCGTGGCTTGGCTACACCTTC. The gene calls are TRBV2 and TRBJ1-2, with 7 bases matching TRBD1. The CDR3 runs to 17 residues. The V gene end was trimmed by 10 bases and the J gene end by 7 bases; junction bases not matched to a gene: 24. Germline loops: CDR1 SNHLY, CDR2 FYNNEI.

CDR3 loop: CASSLTLLGQGGDTQYF. The CDR3 DNA follows: TGCGCCAGCAGCCTAACCCTCCTGGGACAGGGGGGAGATACGCAGTATTTT. V usage is TRBV4-3 and J usage is TRBJ2-3; TRBD1 matches at 11 bases. The CDR3 consists of 17 residues. V lost 4 bases and J lost 5; bases outside the gene matches: 11. CDR1 is LGHNA, CDR2 YSLEER, per germline.

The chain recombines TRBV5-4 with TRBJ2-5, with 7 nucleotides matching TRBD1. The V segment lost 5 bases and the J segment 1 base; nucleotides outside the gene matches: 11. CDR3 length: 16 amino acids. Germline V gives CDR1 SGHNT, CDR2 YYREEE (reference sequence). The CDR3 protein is CASRLFEGQSQETQYF. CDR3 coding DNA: TGTGCCAGCAGGTTATTTGAGGGACAGTCCCAAGAGACCCAGTACTTC.

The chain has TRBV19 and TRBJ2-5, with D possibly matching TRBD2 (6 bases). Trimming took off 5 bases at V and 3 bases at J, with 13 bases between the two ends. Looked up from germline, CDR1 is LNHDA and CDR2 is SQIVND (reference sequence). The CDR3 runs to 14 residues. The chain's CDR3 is CASSLEGLKETQYF. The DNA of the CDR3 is TGTGCCAGTAGTTTGGAGGGTCTAAAAGAGACCCAGTACTTC.

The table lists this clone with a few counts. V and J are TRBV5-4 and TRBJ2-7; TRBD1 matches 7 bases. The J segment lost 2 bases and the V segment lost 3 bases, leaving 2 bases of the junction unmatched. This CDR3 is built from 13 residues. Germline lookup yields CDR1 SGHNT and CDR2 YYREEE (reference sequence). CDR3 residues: CASSSDRPYEQYF. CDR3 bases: TGTGCCAGCAGCTCGGACAGGCCCTACGAGCAGTACTTC.

CDR3 sequence reads: CTSSQVSPRPLHF. CDR3 bases: TGCACCAGCAGCCAAGTAAGTCCGCGACCCCTCCACTTT. V usage is TRBV1 and J usage is TRBJ1-6. TRBV1 is tagged as a pseudogene. The CDR3 consists of 13 residues.

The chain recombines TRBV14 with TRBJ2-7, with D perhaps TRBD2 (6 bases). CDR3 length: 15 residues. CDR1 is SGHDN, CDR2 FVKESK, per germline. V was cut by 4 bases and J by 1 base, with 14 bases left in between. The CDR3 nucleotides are TGTGCCAGCAGCCTGCGGGACTTTCCATCCTACGAGCAGTACTTC. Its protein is CASSLRDFPSYEQYF.

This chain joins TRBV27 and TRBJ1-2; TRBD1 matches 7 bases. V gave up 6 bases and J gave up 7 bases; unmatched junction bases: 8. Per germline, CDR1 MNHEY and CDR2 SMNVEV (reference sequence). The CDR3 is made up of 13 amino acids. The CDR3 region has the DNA TGTGCCAGCAGGACCGGACAGGTGGGTGGCTACACCTTC. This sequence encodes CASRTGQVGGYTF.

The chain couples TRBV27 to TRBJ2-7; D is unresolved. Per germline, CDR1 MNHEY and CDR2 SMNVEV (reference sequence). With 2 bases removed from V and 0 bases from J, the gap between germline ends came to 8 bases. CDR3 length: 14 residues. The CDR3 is CASSLQYSSYEQYF. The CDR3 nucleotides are TGTGCCAGCAGTTTACAGTACAGCTCCTACGAGCAGTACTTC.

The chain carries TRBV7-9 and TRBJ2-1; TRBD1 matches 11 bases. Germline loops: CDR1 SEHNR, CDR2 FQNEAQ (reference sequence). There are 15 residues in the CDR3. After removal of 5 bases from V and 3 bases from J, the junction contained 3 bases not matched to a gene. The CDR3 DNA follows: TGTGCCAGCAGCGGGGGACAGGGGGACTACAATGAGCAGTTCTTC. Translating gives CASSGGQGDYNEQFF.